This record looks at one T cell receptor beta chain sequence and its context. What it binds is not known. This sample was taken from a study of Graves' ophthalmopathy and Graves' hyperthyroidism. Findings and caveats of the study: Also, most clonotypes expanded in the thyroid above 0.001 frequency appeared in blood. A 13-signature model separated ophthalmopathy from stable hyperthyroidism, reaching approximately 88% sensitivity and less than 82% specificity cross-validated.

Trimming pared 2 bases from V and 2 bases from J, leaving 16 bases between. There are 17 residues in the CDR3. Germline V gives CDR1 MNHEY, CDR2 SVGEGT. RNA transcripts were the source from which TCR beta CDR3 regions were amplified. First-round RT-PCR relied on HTBI primers, and a second-round multiplex PCR came next. TCRdb re-derived calls from the multiplex PCR reads in MiXCR, one entry per CDR3 protein. Of about 400,000 distinct CDR3 sequences listed, approximately 16% are singletons. Other autoimmune diseases, uncontrolled infections, pregnancy or lactation led to the exclusion of patients. What was sequenced was peripheral blood. The clonotype was recovered from a woman aged 18-29 years with Graves' ophthalmopathy. This chain connects TRBV6-2 or TRBV6-3 to TRBJ1-5; maybe TRBD1 (5 bases). This CDR3 is CASSYISGGAGNQPQHF. DNA of the CDR3: TGTGCCAGCAGTTACATTTCCGGCGGGGCTGGCAATCAGCCCCAGCATTTT.